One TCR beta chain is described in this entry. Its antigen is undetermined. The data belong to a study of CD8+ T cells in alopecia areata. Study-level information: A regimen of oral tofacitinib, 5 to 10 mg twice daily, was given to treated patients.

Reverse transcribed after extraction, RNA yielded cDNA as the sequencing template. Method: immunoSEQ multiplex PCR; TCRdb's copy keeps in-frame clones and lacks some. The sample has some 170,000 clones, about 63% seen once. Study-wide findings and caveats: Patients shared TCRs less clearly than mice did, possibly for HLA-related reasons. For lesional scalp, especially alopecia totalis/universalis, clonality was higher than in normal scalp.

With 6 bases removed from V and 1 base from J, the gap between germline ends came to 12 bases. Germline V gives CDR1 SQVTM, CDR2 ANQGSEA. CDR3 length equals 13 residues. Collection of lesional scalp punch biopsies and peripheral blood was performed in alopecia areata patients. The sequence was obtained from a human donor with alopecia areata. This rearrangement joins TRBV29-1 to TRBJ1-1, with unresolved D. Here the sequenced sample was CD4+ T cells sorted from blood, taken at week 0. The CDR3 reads CSVNPGTNTEAFF. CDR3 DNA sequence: TGCAGCGTCAATCCGGGAACGAACACTGAAGCTTTCTTT.